This entry features one T cell receptor beta chain sequence. As yet, its antigen is unknown. These data are taken from a study of T cells in Graves' hyperthyroidism and ophthalmopathy. Study-wide context: Peripheral blood was obtained at initial diagnosis, preceding any treatment.

Researchers amplified the TCR beta CDR3 regions from RNA transcripts. Initially, a first-round RT-PCR of the TCR CDR3 employed the HTBI primer set. From the multiplex PCR reads, TCRdb called clonotypes with MiXCR, one entry per CDR3 protein. The table lists about 420,000 distinct CDR3 sequences, roughly an eighth of them singletons. General study findings and limits: Clonotypes that were expanded in thyroid above 0.001 mostly appeared in blood too.

The V gene's germline CDR1 is LGHDT and CDR2 YNNKEL (reference sequence). The CDR3 is made up of 17 amino acids. V lost 5 bases and J 8 bases, leaving 24 bases between the germline ends. The sequenced sample was blood. The clonotype comes from a woman aged 18-29 years with Graves' hyperthyroidism. The chain is built from TRBV3-1 and TRBJ1-4; a possible D gene is TRBD1 (6 bases). CDR3 residues: CASSYRIPGHLEEKLFF. CDR3 DNA sequence: TGTGCCAGCAGCTATAGAATTCCGGGACATCTAGAAGAAAAACTGTTTTTT.